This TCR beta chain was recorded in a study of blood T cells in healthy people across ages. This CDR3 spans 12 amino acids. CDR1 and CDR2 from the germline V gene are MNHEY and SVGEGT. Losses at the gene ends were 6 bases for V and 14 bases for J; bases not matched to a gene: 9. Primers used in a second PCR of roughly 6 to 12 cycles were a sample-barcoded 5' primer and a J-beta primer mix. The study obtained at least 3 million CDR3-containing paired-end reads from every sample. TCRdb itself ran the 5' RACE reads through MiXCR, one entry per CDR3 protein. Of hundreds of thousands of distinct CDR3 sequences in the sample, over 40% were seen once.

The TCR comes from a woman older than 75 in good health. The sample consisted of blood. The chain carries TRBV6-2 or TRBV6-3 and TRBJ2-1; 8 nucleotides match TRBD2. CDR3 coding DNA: TGTGCCAGCAGCCTACCGGGACTAGATGAGTTCTTC. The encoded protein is CASSLPGLDEFF.